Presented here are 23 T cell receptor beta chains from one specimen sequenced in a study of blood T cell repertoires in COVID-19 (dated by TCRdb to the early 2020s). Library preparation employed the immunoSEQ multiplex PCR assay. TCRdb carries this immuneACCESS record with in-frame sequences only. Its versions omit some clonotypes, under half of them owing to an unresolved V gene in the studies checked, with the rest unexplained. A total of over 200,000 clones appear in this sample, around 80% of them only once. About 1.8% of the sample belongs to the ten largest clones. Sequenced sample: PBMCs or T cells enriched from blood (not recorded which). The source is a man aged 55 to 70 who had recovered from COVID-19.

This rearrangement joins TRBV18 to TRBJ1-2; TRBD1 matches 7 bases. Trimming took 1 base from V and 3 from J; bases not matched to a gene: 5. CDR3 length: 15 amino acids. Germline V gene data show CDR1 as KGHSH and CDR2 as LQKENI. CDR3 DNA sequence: TGTGCCAGCTCACCACAGTTAACAGGGGACTATGGCTACACCTTC. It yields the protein CASSPQLTGDYGYTF.

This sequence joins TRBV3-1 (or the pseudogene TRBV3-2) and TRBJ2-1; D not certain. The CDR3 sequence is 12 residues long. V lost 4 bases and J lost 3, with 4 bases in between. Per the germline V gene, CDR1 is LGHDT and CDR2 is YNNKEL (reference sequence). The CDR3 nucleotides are TGTGCCAGCAGCCCAAACTACAATGAGCAGTTCTTC. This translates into CASSPNYNEQFF.

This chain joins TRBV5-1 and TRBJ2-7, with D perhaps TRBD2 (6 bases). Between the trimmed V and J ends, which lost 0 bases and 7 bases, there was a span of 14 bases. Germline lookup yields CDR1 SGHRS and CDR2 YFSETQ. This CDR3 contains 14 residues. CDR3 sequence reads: CASSLGGGTLEQYF. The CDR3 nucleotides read TGCGCCAGCAGCTTGGGTGGGGGGACGTTGGAGCAGTACTTC.

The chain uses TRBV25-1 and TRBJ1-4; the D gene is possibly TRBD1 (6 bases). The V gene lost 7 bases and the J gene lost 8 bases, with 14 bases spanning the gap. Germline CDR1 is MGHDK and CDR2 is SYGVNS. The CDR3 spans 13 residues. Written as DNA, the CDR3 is TGTGCCAGCACCTCCAGGGGAGGGGAAAAACTGTTTTTT. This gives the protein CASTSRGGEKLFF.

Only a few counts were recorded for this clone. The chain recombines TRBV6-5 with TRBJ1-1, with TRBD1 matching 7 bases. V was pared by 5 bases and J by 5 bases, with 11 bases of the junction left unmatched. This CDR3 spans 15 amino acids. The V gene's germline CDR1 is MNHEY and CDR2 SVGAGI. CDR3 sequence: CASSPRGSGQTEAFF. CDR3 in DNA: TGTGCCAGCAGTCCCCGTGGGTCGGGACAGACTGAAGCTTTCTTT.

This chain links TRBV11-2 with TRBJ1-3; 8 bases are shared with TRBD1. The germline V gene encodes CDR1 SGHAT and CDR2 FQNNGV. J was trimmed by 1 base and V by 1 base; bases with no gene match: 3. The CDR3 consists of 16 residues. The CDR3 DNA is TGTGCCAGCAGCTTAGGGGGGACAGGTTCTGGAAACACCATATATTTT. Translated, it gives CASSLGGTGSGNTIYF.

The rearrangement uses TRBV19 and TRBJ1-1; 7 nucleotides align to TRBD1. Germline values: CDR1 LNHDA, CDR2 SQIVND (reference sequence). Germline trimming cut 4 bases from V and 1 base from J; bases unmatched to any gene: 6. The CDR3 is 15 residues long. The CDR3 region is CASSTRQGSNTEAFF. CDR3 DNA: TGTGCCAGTAGTACCCGACAGGGATCGAACACTGAAGCTTTCTTT.

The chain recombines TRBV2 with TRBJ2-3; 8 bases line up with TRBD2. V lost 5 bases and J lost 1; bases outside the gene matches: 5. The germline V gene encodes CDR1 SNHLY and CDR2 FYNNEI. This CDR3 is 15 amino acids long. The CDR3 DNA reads TGTGCCAGCAGTTTCGGGGGGGCAGGCACAGATACGCAGTATTTT. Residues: CASSFGGAGTDTQYF.

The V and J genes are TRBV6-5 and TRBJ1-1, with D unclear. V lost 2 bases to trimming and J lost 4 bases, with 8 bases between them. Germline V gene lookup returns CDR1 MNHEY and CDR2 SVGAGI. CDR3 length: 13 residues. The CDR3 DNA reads TGTGCCAGCAGTTACCGCCGGTTCACTGAAGCTTTCTTT. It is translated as CASSYRRFTEAFF.

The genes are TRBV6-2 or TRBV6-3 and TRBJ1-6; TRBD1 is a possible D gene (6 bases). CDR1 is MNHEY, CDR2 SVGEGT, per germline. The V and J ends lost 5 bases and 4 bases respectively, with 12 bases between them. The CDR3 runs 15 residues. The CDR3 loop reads CASSRQEGYNSPLHF. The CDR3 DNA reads TGTGCCAGCAGTAGACAGGAAGGATATAATTCACCCCTCCACTTT.

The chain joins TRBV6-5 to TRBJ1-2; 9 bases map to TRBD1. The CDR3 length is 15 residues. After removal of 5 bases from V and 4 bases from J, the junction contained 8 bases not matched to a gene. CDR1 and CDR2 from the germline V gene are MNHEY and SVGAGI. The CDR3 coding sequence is TGTGCCAGCAGTAAGCCGGGACAGGGTAGCTATGGCTACACCTTC. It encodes CASSKPGQGSYGYTF.

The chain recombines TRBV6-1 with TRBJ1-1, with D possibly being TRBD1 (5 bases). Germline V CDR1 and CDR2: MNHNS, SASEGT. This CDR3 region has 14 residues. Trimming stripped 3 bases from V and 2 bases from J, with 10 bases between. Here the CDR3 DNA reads TGTGCCAGCAGTGATCGGACACGTAACACTGAAGCTTTCTTT. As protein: CASSDRTRNTEAFF.

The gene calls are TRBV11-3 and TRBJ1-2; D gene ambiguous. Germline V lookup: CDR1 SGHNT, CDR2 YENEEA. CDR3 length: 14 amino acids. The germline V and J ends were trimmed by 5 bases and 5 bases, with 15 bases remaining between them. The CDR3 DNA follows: TGTGCCAGCAGCCTACGCCGGGATTTTTATGGCTACACCTTC. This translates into CASSLRRDFYGYTF.

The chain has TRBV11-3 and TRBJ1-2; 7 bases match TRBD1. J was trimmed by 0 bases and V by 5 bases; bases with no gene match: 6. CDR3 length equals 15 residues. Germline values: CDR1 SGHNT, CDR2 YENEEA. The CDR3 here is CASSPRTGPNYGYTF. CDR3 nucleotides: TGTGCCAGCAGCCCCAGGACAGGCCCTAACTATGGCTACACCTTC.

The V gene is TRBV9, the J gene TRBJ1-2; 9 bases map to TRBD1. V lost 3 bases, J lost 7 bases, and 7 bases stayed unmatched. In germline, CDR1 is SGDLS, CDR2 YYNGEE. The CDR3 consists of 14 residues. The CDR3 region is CASSGTGTGSGYTF. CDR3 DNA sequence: TGTGCCAGCAGCGGAACCGGGACAGGGTCTGGCTACACCTTC.

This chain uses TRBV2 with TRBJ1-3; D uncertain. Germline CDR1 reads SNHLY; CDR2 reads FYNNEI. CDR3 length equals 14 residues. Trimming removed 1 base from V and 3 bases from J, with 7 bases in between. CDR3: CASSEVRSGNTIYF. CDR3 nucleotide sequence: TGTGCCAGCAGTGAAGTTAGAAGTGGAAACACCATATATTTT.

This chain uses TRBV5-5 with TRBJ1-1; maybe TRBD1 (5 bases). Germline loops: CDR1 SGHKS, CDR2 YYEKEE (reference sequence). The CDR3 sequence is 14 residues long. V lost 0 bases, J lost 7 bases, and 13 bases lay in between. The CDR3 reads CASSLGSGVGEAFF. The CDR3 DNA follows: TGTGCCAGCAGCTTGGGCTCGGGGGTGGGTGAAGCTTTCTTT.

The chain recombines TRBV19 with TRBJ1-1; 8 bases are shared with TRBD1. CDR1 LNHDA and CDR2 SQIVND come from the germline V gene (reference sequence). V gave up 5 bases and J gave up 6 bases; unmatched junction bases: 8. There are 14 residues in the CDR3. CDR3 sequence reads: CASSRSDRAAEAFF. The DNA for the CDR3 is TGTGCCAGTAGTCGCTCGGACAGGGCGGCTGAAGCTTTCTTT.

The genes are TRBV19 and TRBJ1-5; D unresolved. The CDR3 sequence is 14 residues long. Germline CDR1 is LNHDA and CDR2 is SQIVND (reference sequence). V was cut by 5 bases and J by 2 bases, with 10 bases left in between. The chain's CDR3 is CASSLGVRNQPQHF. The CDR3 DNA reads TGTGCCAGTAGTCTCGGTGTTCGCAATCAGCCCCAGCATTTT.

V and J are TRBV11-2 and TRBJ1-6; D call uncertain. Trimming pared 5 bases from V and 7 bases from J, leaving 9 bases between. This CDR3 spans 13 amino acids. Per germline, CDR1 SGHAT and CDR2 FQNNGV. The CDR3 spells CASSVTGNSPLHF. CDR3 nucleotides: TGTGCCAGCAGCGTGACGGGGAATTCACCCCTCCACTTT. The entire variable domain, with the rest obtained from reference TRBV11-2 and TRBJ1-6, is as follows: EAGVAQSPRYKIIEKRQSVAFWCNPISGHATLYWYQQILGQGPKLLIQFQNNGVVDDSQLPKDRFSAERLKGVDSTLKIQPAKLEDSAVYLCASSVTGNSPLHFGNGTRLTVT.

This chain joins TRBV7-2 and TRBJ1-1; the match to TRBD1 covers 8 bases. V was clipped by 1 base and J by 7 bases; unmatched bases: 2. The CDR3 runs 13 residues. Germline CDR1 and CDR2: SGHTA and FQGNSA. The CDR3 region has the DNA TGTGCCAGCAGCTTAGTAGACAGGGGTGAAGCTTTCTTT. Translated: CASSLVDRGEAFF.

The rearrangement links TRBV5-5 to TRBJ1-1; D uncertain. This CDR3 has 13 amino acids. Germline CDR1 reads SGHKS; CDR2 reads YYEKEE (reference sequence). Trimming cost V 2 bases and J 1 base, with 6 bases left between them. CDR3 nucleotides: TGTGCCAGCAGCTTTAACAGGAACACTGAAGCTTTCTTT. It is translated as CASSFNRNTEAFF.

CDR3 coding DNA: TGTGCCAGCAGATCCAGCGGGACATATAACTATGGCTACACCTTC. Encoded protein: CASRSSGTYNYGYTF. This chain joins TRBV25-1 and TRBJ1-2; TRBD1 is a possible D gene (6 bases). CDR1 and CDR2 from the germline V gene are MGHDK and SYGVNS. CDR3 size: 15 residues. V lost 6 bases and J lost 1, with 15 bases in between.